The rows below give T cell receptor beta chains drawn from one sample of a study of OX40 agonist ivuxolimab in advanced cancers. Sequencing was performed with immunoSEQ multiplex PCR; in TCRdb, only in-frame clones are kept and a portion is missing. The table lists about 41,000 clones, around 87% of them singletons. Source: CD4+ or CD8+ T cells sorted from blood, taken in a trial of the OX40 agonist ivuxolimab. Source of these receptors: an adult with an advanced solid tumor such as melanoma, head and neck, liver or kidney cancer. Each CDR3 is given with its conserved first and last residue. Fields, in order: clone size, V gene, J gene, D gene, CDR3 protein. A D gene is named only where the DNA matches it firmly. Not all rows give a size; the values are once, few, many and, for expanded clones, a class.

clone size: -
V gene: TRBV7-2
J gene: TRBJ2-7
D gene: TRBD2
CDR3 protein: CASSPDDGRDYEQYF

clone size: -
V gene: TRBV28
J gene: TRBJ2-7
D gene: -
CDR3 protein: CASSLRYEQYF

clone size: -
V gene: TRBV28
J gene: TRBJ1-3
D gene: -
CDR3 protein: CASSLFSRYTIYF

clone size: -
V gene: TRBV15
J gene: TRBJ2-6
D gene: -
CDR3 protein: CATQGSRANVLTF

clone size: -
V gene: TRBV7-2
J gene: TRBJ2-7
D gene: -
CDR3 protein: CASSAFSGSTYEQYF

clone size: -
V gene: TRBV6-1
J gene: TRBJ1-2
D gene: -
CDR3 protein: CASSGVRSSYGYTF

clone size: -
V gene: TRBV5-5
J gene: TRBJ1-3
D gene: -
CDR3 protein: CASSFGRSSGNTIYF

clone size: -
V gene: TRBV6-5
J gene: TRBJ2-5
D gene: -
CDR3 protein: CASSYSWGETQYF

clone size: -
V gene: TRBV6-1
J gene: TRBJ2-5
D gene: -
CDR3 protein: CASSLGQGRQETQYF

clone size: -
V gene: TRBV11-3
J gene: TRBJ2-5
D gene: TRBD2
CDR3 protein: CASSLTSGTAARETQYF

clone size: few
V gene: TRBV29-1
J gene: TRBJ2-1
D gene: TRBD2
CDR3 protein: CSVVRLAGGNEQFF

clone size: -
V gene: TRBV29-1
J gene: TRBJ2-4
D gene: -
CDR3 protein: CSAGQGPGHKNIQYF

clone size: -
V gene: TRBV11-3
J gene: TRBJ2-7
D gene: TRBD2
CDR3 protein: CASSLLGAGEYEQYF

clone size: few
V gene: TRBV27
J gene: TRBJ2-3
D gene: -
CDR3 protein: CASSSRKGVPDTQYF

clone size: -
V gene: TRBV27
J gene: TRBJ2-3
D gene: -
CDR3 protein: CASSFSPRDTQYF

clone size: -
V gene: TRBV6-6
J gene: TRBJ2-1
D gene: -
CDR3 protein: CASKPLGPYNEQFF

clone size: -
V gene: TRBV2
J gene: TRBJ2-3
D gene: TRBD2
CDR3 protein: CASSENWASGRSTDTQYF

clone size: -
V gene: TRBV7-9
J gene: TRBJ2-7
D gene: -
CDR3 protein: CASSLVGGWDEQYF

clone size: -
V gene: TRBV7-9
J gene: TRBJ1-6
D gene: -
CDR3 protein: CASSGSGTPYSPLHF

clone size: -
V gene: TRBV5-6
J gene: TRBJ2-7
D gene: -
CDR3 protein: CASSLGYEQYF